The 3 T cell receptor beta chains below come from one sample, sequenced in a study of blood T cell repertoires in COVID-19. The method was immunoSEQ multiplex PCR; TCRdb's version includes in-frame clones alone and lacks a portion of them. This repertoire shows about 150,000 clones, around 91% found once; its top ten account for around 15%. Specimen: peripheral blood. These receptors came from a man younger than 30 with COVID-19, enrolled during active disease.

The chain uses TRBV7-4 and TRBJ2-7, with 7 nucleotides matching TRBD2. The CDR3 runs to 14 residues. Germline-derived CDR1 and CDR2 are SGHVT and SQSDAQ. Unmatched junction bases numbered 4, after V lost 2 bases and J lost 3 bases. CDR3 bases: TGTGCCAGCAGCTTAAAAGGGGAGGGCTACGAGCAGTACTTC. Translating it yields CASSLKGEGYEQYF.

Note on this clone: The junction departs from germline at one end; a sequencing error may be responsible. V usage is TRBV28 and J usage is TRBJ1-4; TRBD1 is a possible D gene (6 bases). This CDR3 contains 13 residues. CDR1 and CDR2 (germline): MDHEN, SYDVKM. The CDR3 nucleotides are TGTGCCATGCAACCCAGGGGAAGAGAAAAACTGCTTTTT. Its translation is CAMQPRGREKLLF.

This chain uses TRBV27 with TRBJ2-4; no definite D call. The V end lost 4 bases, the J end lost 3 bases, and 7 bases lay between the germline ends. The CDR3 loop spans 13 amino acids. Germline V CDR1 and CDR2: MNHEY, SMNVEV (reference sequence). The CDR3 region is CASSSGFKNIQYF. In DNA form, the CDR3 reads TGTGCCAGCAGTTCGGGTTTCAAAAACATTCAGTACTTC.